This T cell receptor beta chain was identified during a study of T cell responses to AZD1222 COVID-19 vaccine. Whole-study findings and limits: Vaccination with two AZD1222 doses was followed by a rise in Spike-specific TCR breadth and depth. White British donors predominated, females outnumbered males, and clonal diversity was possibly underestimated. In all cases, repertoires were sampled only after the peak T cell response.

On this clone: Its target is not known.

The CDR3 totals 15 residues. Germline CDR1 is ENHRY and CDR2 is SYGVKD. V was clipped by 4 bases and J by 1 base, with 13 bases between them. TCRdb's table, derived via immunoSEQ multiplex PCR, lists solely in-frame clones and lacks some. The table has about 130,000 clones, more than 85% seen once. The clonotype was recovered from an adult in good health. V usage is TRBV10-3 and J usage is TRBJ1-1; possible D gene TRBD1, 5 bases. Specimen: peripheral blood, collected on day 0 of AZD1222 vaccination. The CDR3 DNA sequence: TGTGCCATCAGTGCCCAGGGAGTGGGGAACACTGAAGCTTTCTTT. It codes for CAISAQGVGNTEAFF.